This passage covers 10 T cell receptor beta chains from one sample sequenced in a study of shared clonotypes between healthy human individuals. The method was immunoSEQ multiplex PCR; TCRdb's version includes in-frame clones alone and lacks a portion of them. Of about 2 million clones in the sample, roughly 94% are singletons; the top ten hold roughly 0.13%. The specimen sequenced was naive CD4+ T cells sorted from blood. Sample subset: CD45RA+ positively selected. The receptors were sampled from a man younger than 35 in good health.

The J gene is TRBJ1-2, the V gene TRBV19; tentatively, D is TRBD1 (5 bases). Trimming took 6 bases from V and 6 from J, leaving 17 bases between them. From germline, CDR1 is LNHDA and CDR2 SQIVND (reference sequence). The CDR3 covers 14 residues. The CDR3 coding sequence is TGTGCCAGTAGGACAGCTGAGGGCTCCAATGGCTACACCTTC. Its protein product is CASRTAEGSNGYTF.

The chain uses TRBV7-9 and TRBJ1-2; TRBD1 matches 7 bases. This CDR3 spans 14 amino acids. Germline V gene data show CDR1 as SEHNR and CDR2 as FQNEAQ (reference sequence). Losses at the gene ends were 1 base for V and 7 bases for J; bases not matched to a gene: 6. The CDR3 nucleotides are TGTGCCAGCAGCTTAGGGTGGGACAGCAGTGGCTACACCTTC. Translating gives CASSLGWDSSGYTF.

The V gene is TRBV2, the J gene TRBJ2-7; D not certain. The germline V gene has CDR1 SNHLY and CDR2 FYNNEI. This CDR3 comprises 14 residues. Trimming cost V 5 bases and J 6 bases, with 17 bases left between them. CDR3: CASSYGFELSEQYF. The CDR3, as DNA: TGTGCCAGCAGTTATGGGTTCGAGTTAAGCGAGCAGTACTTC.

This chain uses TRBV11-3 with TRBJ1-5, with D hard to call. V was clipped by 1 base and J by 5 bases, with 18 bases between them. This CDR3 is built from 17 residues. Germline CDR1 is SGHNT and CDR2 is YENEEA. This chain's CDR3 is CASSLVRCRQKDQPQHF. In nucleotides, the CDR3 is TGTGCCAGCAGCTTAGTTAGGTGTAGGCAGAAAGATCAGCCCCAGCATTTT.

V gene TRBV6-1 combines with J gene TRBJ1-2; D is perhaps TRBD1 (6 bases). In germline, CDR1 is MNHNS, CDR2 SASEGT. V was cut by 2 bases and J by 8 bases, with 15 bases left in between. The CDR3 covers 14 residues. CDR3 sequence: CASSERGRGEGYTF. CDR3 sequence (DNA): TGTGCCAGCAGTGAACGGGGCAGGGGAGAAGGCTACACCTTC.

This clone was recorded only once. Distinct nucleotide sequences in the sample also encode this CDR3. V is TRBV28 and J is TRBJ1-3, with TRBD1 as a possible D gene (5 bases). From germline, CDR1 is MDHEN and CDR2 SYDVKM. V shed 5 bases and J shed 0 bases, with 5 bases lying between them. The CDR3 length is 13 residues. The CDR3 spells CASSTGSGNTIYF. In DNA form, the CDR3 reads TGTGCCAGCAGTACAGGCTCTGGAAACACCATATATTTT.

J is TRBJ2-1 and V is TRBV7-3; possibly TRBD2 for D (5 bases). The ends were cut back, 5 bases at V and 3 bases at J, with 11 bases in the middle. Per germline, CDR1 SGHTA and CDR2 FQGTGA. This CDR3 region has 14 residues. The CDR3 DNA reads TGTGCCAGCAGCCCAATCGGGGACTACAATGAGCAGTTCTTC. This sequence encodes CASSPIGDYNEQFF.

The chain employs TRBV4-1 and TRBJ2-5, with 9 nucleotides matching TRBD2. Germline CDR1 and CDR2: MGHRA and YSYEKL. CDR3 size: 15 residues. Losses at the gene ends were 4 bases for V and 2 bases for J; bases not matched to a gene: 5. CDR3 loop: CASSRLAGLQETQYF. The CDR3 nucleotides are TGCGCCAGCAGCCGTCTAGCGGGGTTACAAGAGACCCAGTACTTC.

The V and J genes are TRBV4-2 and TRBJ1-4, with 8 bases aligning to TRBD1. The CDR3 is 14 residues long. CDR1 and CDR2 (germline): LGHNA, YNFKEQ. After removal of 8 bases from V and 3 bases from J, the junction contained 5 bases not matched to a gene. CDR3 bases: TGTGCCAGCGTCCAGGGGGCGTCTAATGAAAAACTGTTTTTT. Its protein is CASVQGASNEKLFF.

The rearrangement joins TRBV11-2 to TRBJ2-3, with TRBD2 identical over 8 bases. The trim removed 6 bases at V and 0 bases at J, leaving 11 bases unmatched. Per germline, CDR1 SGHAT and CDR2 FQNNGV. The CDR3 has 17 residues. This CDR3 is CASSLHSGGASTDTQYF. DNA for the CDR3: TGTGCCAGCAGTTTGCACTCCGGGGGGGCTAGCACAGATACGCAGTATTTT.